One TCR beta chain is described in this entry. No antigen is known for it. This entry is derived from a study of neoadjuvant nivolumab and ipilimumab in lung cancer. Findings and limits, study-wide: Compared with tumor-adjacent uninvolved lung, resected tumors showed greater richness and clonality. Only a small number of samples underwent TCR sequencing.

V lost 1 base to trimming and J lost 4 bases, with 11 bases between them. The CDR3 sequence is 14 residues long. Germline CDR1 is SGHKS and CDR2 is YYEKEE (reference sequence). The repertoire was sequenced with immunoSEQ multiplex PCR; TCRdb's copy has only in-frame clones and lacks some. The sample lists about 25,000 clones; approximately 78% were seen once. This TCR came from an adult with non-small cell lung cancer. Specimen: tumor tissue, collected after neoadjuvant nivolumab, alone or with ipilimumab, at or shortly before surgery. The rearrangement uses TRBV5-5 and TRBJ1-2; D is possibly TRBD1 (6 bases). The CDR3 loop is CASSLTGTSYGYTF. CDR3 bases: TGTGCCAGCAGCTTGACAGGGACGAGCTATGGCTACACCTTC.